This T cell receptor (beta chain) emerged from a study of OX40 agonist ivuxolimab in advanced cancers. Overall study: Patients were given ivuxolimab, an antibody that agonizes OX40 (CD134). In this trial design, patients received ivuxolimab intravenously at 0.01 to 10 mg/kg every 2 weeks. Recorded diagnoses for dose-escalation patients were hepatocellular carcinoma, melanoma, renal cell or head and neck cancer.

The CDR3 sequence is 14 residues long. Germline V CDR1 and CDR2: SGHKS, YYEKEE (reference sequence). The germline V and J ends were trimmed by 0 bases and 1 base, with 7 bases remaining between them. TCRdb's copy holds only in-frame clones and misses some; the assay was immunoSEQ multiplex PCR. The top ten clones hold almost 10% of a sample with 35,000 to 45,000 clones, 80% of them seen once. The chain has TRBV5-5 and TRBJ1-1; D remains ambiguous. The sequencing here drew on CD4+ or CD8+ T cells sorted from blood, taken in a trial of the OX40 agonist ivuxolimab. The clonotype was recovered from an adult with an advanced solid tumor such as melanoma, head and neck, liver or kidney cancer. The CDR3 loop reads CASSLEWGNTEAFF. DNA for the CDR3: TGTGCCAGCAGCTTGGAATGGGGGAACACTGAAGCTTTCTTT.